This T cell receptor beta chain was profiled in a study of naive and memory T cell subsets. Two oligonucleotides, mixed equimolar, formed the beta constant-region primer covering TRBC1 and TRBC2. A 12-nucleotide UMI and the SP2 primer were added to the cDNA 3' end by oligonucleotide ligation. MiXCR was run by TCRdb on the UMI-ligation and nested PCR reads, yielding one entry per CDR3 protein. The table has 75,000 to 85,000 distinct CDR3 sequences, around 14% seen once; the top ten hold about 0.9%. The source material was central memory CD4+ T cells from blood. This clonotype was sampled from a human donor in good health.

The CDR3 here is CARSQREVGEQYF. The CDR3 DNA reads TGTGCCAGATCCCAGCGGGAGGTCGGCGAGCAGTACTTC. The V call is TRBV19, the J call TRBJ2-7; 9 nucleotides agree with TRBD2. The CDR3 sequence is 13 residues long. V was clipped by 9 bases and J by 6 bases; unmatched bases: 9. Germline lookup yields CDR1 LNHDA and CDR2 SQIVND (reference sequence).